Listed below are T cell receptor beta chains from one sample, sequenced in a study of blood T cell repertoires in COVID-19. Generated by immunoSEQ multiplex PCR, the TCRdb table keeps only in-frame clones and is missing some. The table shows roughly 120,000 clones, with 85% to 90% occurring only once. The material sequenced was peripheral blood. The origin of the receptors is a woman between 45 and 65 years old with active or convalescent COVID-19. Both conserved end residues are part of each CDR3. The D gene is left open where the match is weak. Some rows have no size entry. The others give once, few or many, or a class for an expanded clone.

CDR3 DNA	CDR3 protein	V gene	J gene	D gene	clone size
TGTGCCAGCAGTTATCGGGGAACTAGCACAGATACGCAGTATTTT	CASSYRGTSTDTQYF	TRBV6-5	TRBJ2-3	.	.
TGTGCCAGCAGTTACCTCGGAGGTGGCTACACCTTC	CASSYLGGGYTF	TRBV6-2/TRBV6-3	TRBJ1-2	.	.
TGCAGTGCTATGGGGCACGAGACCCAGTACTTC	CSAMGHETQYF	TRBV20-1	TRBJ2-5	.	.
TGTGCCAGCAGAAAGCGGGAGGTTTTTAATGAGCAGTTCTTC	CASRKREVFNEQFF	TRBV11-1	TRBJ2-1	TRBD2	.
TGTGCCAGCAGCCTTAGGACTAGCGGAGACTACGAGCAGTACTTC	CASSLRTSGDYEQYF	TRBV7-2	TRBJ2-7	TRBD2	.
TGTGCCAGTGCATCTGGAGGAGAAGGGAATATTCAGTACTTC	CASASGGEGNIQYF	TRBV27	TRBJ2-4	.	.
TGTGCCAGCAGCTCTCGGCTACAGGGGCCCCACAATGAGCAGTTCTTC	CASSSRLQGPHNEQFF	TRBV9	TRBJ2-1	TRBD1	once
TGTGCCAGCAGCGTAGGGGACAGGGAAGGGGGGACCCAGTACTTC	CASSVGDREGGTQYF	TRBV9	TRBJ2-5	TRBD1	.
TGTGCCAGCAGTATACAACTAGCGGGTAACAATGAGCAGTTCTTC	CASSIQLAGNNEQFF	TRBV4-2	TRBJ2-1	TRBD2	.
TGCGCCAGCAGCTTATGGGGACAGGGGGTGCGAGAGACCCAGTACTTC	CASSLWGQGVRETQYF	TRBV5-1	TRBJ2-5	TRBD1	few
TGTGCCAGCAGCCCGGCGGACAGGGACCTCTCCTACGAGCAGTACTTC	CASSPADRDLSYEQYF	TRBV4-2	TRBJ2-7	TRBD1	.
TGTGCCAGCAGATTACTCGCAGGGAACACTGAAGCTTTCTTT	CASRLLAGNTEAFF	TRBV28	TRBJ1-1	.	.
TGTGCCAGCAGCGCCGGTACAGGAGGGGTACATGAGCAGTTCTTC	CASSAGTGGVHEQFF	TRBV9	TRBJ2-1	.	.
TGTGCCACCAGTGGTGGGACTAGCGGGAGCTACGAGCAGTACTTC	CATSGGTSGSYEQYF	TRBV24-1	TRBJ2-7	TRBD2	.
TGTGCCAGCAGCGACGACCCGGGACAGGGAACTCCCGGGGAGCTGTTTTTT	CASSDDPGQGTPGELFF	TRBV7-9	TRBJ2-2	TRBD1	.
TGTGCCAGCTCGCGAACAGACACTGAAGCTTTCTTT	CASSRTDTEAFF	TRBV18	TRBJ1-1	.	.
TGCGCCAGCAGCCAAGATACCCCTTGGACTAGCGGTACCTCCTACAATGAGCAGTTCTTC	CASSQDTPWTSGTSYNEQFF	TRBV4-3	TRBJ2-1	TRBD2	.
TGTGCCAGCAGTTTCGGGACAGGGGGTTCCGAGACCCAGTACTTC	CASSFGTGGSETQYF	TRBV6-5	TRBJ2-5	TRBD1	.
TGTGCCAGCCTAACGGGGACAGGGGTCACCCATACGCAGTATTTT	CASLTGTGVTHTQYF	TRBV28	TRBJ2-3	TRBD1	.
TGTGCCAGCAGTCCTAGCGGGGTTTACAATGAGCAGTTCTTC	CASSPSGVYNEQFF	TRBV6-4	TRBJ2-1	TRBD2	.
TGTGCCAGCACCCTAGCGGGAATGGAGACCCAGTACTTC	CASTLAGMETQYF	TRBV12-3/TRBV12-4	TRBJ2-5	TRBD2	.
TGTGCCAGCAGGCCAGCGGCTAGCGAGGGCAATGAGCAGTTCTTC	CASRPAASEGNEQFF	TRBV3-1/TRBV3-2	TRBJ2-1	.	.
TGCGCCAGCAGTGGGGACAGTCGATTCACAGATACGCAGTATTTT	CASSGDSRFTDTQYF	TRBV10-2	TRBJ2-3	TRBD1	.
TGCGCCAGCAGCTTGAACAGCGGGAGAATGAATGAGCAGTTCTTC	CASSLNSGRMNEQFF	TRBV5-1	TRBJ2-1	TRBD2	.
TGCAGCGTTGTCAAGGGGGCAGGGAATGAGCAGTTCTTC	CSVVKGAGNEQFF	TRBV29-1	TRBJ2-1	TRBD1	.
TGTGCCAGCAGCAGCGGACAGACCTACGAGCAGTACTTC	CASSSGQTYEQYF	TRBV7-6	TRBJ2-7	.	.
TGTGCCAGCACTCCGACGGTGGGCGACTACAATGAGCAGTTCTTC	CASTPTVGDYNEQFF	TRBV9	TRBJ2-1	.	.
TGTGCCAGCAATGGGGGGGTCAATTCACCCCTCCACTTT	CASNGGVNSPLHF	TRBV2	TRBJ1-6	.	.
TGTGCCAGCAGCCTTTTTGGGGCGGTTAATGAAAAACTGTTTTTT	CASSLFGAVNEKLFF	TRBV7-9	TRBJ1-4	.	.
TGTGCCAGCTCACCGCGACAGGGGGCTGAAGCTTTCTTT	CASSPRQGAEAFF	TRBV18	TRBJ1-1	TRBD1	.
TGTGCCGACTTGCGCACAGGGGAGTTCTTC	CADLRTGEFF	TRBV25-1	TRBJ2-1	TRBD1	few
TGTGCCAGCAGTTTACGGGATCAGCCCCAGCATTTT	CASSLRDQPQHF	TRBV12-3/TRBV12-4	TRBJ1-5	.	.
TGTGCCAGCAGTAGAGAGACTAGCGGGAGGGCCCGGTCCTACGAGCAGTACTTC	CASSRETSGRARSYEQYF	TRBV6-2/TRBV6-3	TRBJ2-7	TRBD2	few
TGTGCCAGCAGCTTAGTAGCGGGGGGCACAGATACGCAGTATTTT	CASSLVAGGTDTQYF	TRBV7-2	TRBJ2-3	TRBD2	many
TGTGCCAGCAGCGTAGAGGGACAGGGCTACAACGAGCAGTACTTC	CASSVEGQGYNEQYF	TRBV9	TRBJ2-7	TRBD1	.
TGTGCCAGCACCATAGAGGGGACAGTCTCCTACGAGCAGTACTTC	CASTIEGTVSYEQYF	TRBV2	TRBJ2-7	TRBD1	.
TGTGCCAGCAGCCCCGAGGGATGGAGTGCTGAAGCTTTCTTT	CASSPEGWSAEAFF	TRBV7-3	TRBJ1-1	.	.
TGTGCCAGCAGTTACCTACTAGCGGGAGACGAAGATACGCAGTATTTT	CASSYLLAGDEDTQYF	TRBV6-6	TRBJ2-3	TRBD2	.
TGTGCCAGCAGCCCTAGACACAGGGAATGGGGCTACACCTTC	CASSPRHREWGYTF	TRBV4-2	TRBJ1-2	.	.
TGTGCCAGCTCAACCGGGACTAGCGGCGGGAATGAGCAGTTCTTC	CASSTGTSGGNEQFF	TRBV18	TRBJ2-1	TRBD2	.
TGTGCCAGTAGTCCGGACAGGTGGGAGGGCTACACCTTC	CASSPDRWEGYTF	TRBV19	TRBJ1-2	TRBD1	.
TGTGCCAGCAGACTTTTGGGGGGCGGGGAGCTGTTTTTT	CASRLLGGGELFF	TRBV28	TRBJ2-2	.	.
TGTGCCAGCCTCAATGAGGCCTACGAGCAGTACTTC	CASLNEAYEQYF	TRBV7-9	TRBJ2-7	.	.
TGTGCCTGGAGTGCGGGACAGGGCAATCAGCCCCAGCATTTT	CAWSAGQGNQPQHF	TRBV30	TRBJ1-5	TRBD1	.
TGTGCCAGCAGCTTGGACCCGGGACTCTCGTATGGCTACACCTTC	CASSLDPGLSYGYTF	TRBV5-6	TRBJ1-2	.	.
TGTGCCAGCAGTCTTACAGGGAATGGAAACACCATATATTTT	CASSLTGNGNTIYF	TRBV6-2/TRBV6-3	TRBJ1-3	.	once
TGTGCCAGCACCCGACAGGGGACCAACTATGGCTACACCTTC	CASTRQGTNYGYTF	TRBV5-4	TRBJ1-2	TRBD1	few
TGTGCCAGCAGTTCAGACACTGAAGCTTTCTTT	CASSSDTEAFF	TRBV6-6	TRBJ1-1	.	few
TGTGCCAGCAGCCCAGGGGGTCGGCAGTTCTTC	CASSPGGRQFF	TRBV27	TRBJ2-1	TRBD1	.
TGTGCCAGCAGCAGAGACATGAGCTCCTACAATGAGCAGTTCTTC	CASSRDMSSYNEQFF	TRBV9	TRBJ2-1	.	.
TGTGCCAGCAGTTACCGGGGAAGTGAGACTGAAGCTTTCTTT	CASSYRGSETEAFF	TRBV6-6	TRBJ1-1	.	.
TGTGCCAGCAGCTTACGGGCAGGGATTCTGGATGGCTACACCTTC	CASSLRAGILDGYTF	TRBV7-3	TRBJ1-2	.	.
TGTGCCTGGAGTGTACCGGTCGCCACCCTCCACTTT	CAWSVPVATLHF	TRBV30	TRBJ1-6	.	.
TGTGCCAGCACGGCCCTAGAAGACACTGAAGCTTTCTTT	CASTALEDTEAFF	TRBV2	TRBJ1-1	.	.
TGTGCCAGCAGCAAAGAAGGACAGCCGAGCTCCTACGAGCAGTACTTC	CASSKEGQPSSYEQYF	TRBV21-1	TRBJ2-7	.	.
TGCGCCAGCAGCCAGGTGGAGGATAATTCACCCCTCCACTTT	CASSQVEDNSPLHF	TRBV5-1	TRBJ1-6	.	.
TGTGCCAGCAGCTTTGGGCTACGGACAGATCCTATTAGCAATCAGCCCCAGCATTTT	CASSFGLRTDPISNQPQHF	TRBV7-8	TRBJ1-5	.	.